The 5 T cell receptor beta chains below come from one sample, sequenced in a study of cytomegalovirus exposure and HLA in healthy donors. In the PCR, 60 Vbeta and 13 Jbeta primers were used. Sequenced by immunoSEQ multiplex PCR; TCRdb stores in-frame clones only, minus some. The repertoire consists of 100,000 or so clones, with approximately 60% occurring once and the leading ten covering around 5%. The sample consisted of PBMCs. These TCRs come from a woman younger than 45 in good health and CMV-seropositive.

There are a few counts of this clone. J is TRBJ2-3 and V is TRBV5-5; D remains unclear. This CDR3 region has 14 residues. Deletions cut 4 bases from V and 0 bases from J, with 9 bases between. Germline V CDR1 and CDR2: SGHKS, YYEKEE (reference sequence). The CDR3 reads CASSRTRSTDTQYF. The CDR3 DNA reads as TGTGCCAGCAGCCGCACGAGAAGCACAGATACGCAGTATTTT.

This chain links TRBV19 with TRBJ1-6; TRBD1 matches 10 bases. Germline values: CDR1 LNHDA, CDR2 SQIVND (reference sequence). The CDR3 totals 13 residues. The V and J ends lost 8 bases and 7 bases, in that order; junction bases with no gene match: 2. CDR3 region: CASDRGHNSPLHF. CDR3 nucleotide sequence: TGTGCCAGTGACAGGGGGCACAATTCACCCCTCCACTTT.

This chain joins TRBV18 and TRBJ2-1; the D gene is possibly TRBD1 (5 bases). CDR1 is KGHSH, CDR2 LQKENI, per germline. Trimming took off 2 bases at V and 5 bases at J, with 13 bases between the two ends. The CDR3 loop spans 15 amino acids. The CDR3 loop is CASSPRQKKDNEQFF. DNA for the CDR3: TGTGCCAGCTCACCAAGACAGAAGAAGGACAATGAGCAGTTCTTC.

DNA of the CDR3: TGTGCCAGCAGATCCGGGACTTACACCGGGGAGCTGTTTTTT. It specifies CASRSGTYTGELFF. The chain couples TRBV7-9 to TRBJ2-2, with D tentatively TRBD2 (6 bases). The germline CDR1 and CDR2 sequences are SEHNR and FQNEAQ (reference sequence). V shed 6 bases and J shed 3 bases, with 11 bases lying between them. This CDR3 is 14 amino acids long.

The rearrangement joins TRBV19 to TRBJ2-5; 9 nucleotides line up with TRBD2. Losses at the gene ends were 5 bases for V and 3 bases for J; bases not matched to a gene: 16. CDR1 is LNHDA and CDR2 is SQIVND in the germline V gene (reference sequence). CDR3 length equals 18 residues. In DNA form, the CDR3 reads TGTGCCAGTAGTCATTATGGGGTCGGTAGCGGGGGTAAAGAGACCCAGTACTTC. Encoded protein: CASSHYGVGSGGKETQYF.